The 10 T cell receptor beta chains reported below all come from one sample, sequenced in a study of technical replicates of blood from a handful of donors. Libraries were prepared by immunoSEQ multiplex PCR; TCRdb keeps only in-frame clonotypes and omits some of them. The sample has around 50,000 clones; 94% are singletons. The sample was T cells isolated from PBMCs. The source is a human donor in good health.

CDR3 in amino acids: CASSLRTSTDTQYF. CDR3 in DNA: TGTGCCAGCAGCCTGCGGACTAGCACAGATACGCAGTATTTT. The rearrangement uses TRBV11-1 and TRBJ2-3; possibly TRBD2 for D (5 bases). Germline-derived CDR1 and CDR2 are SGHAT and FQDESV (reference sequence). This CDR3 is built from 14 residues. Trimming shortened V by 5 bases and J by 0 bases, and 9 bases separated the two germline ends.

As regards this clone: One end of the junction does not line up with germline, which may come from a read error. The rearrangement uses TRBV5-1 and TRBJ2-7; no firm D call. CDR3 length equals 11 residues. Germline CDR1 and CDR2: SGHRS and YFSETQ. As DNA, the CDR3 is TGCGCCAGCAGCTTGCGGTACTCCGGCGGTTTC. Residues: CASSLRYSGGF. Combining the CDR3 with reference TRBV5-1 and TRBJ2-7 gives the whole variable domain KAGVTQTPRYLIKTRGQQVTLSCSPISGHRSVSWYQQTPGQGLQFLFEYFSETQRNKGNFPGRFSGRQFSNSRSEMNVSTLELGDSALYLCASSLRYSGGFGPGTRLTVT.

The chain employs TRBV13 and TRBJ2-1, with a possible D match to TRBD2 (5 bases). V was pared by 0 bases and J by 7 bases, with 13 bases between. This CDR3 region has 15 residues. CDR1 is PRHDT and CDR2 is FYEKMQ in the germline V gene (reference sequence). CDR3 in DNA: TGTGCCAGCAGCTTAGGACGGGGTAAGGTGAATGAGCAGTTCTTC. Translation: CASSLGRGKVNEQFF.

This chain joins TRBV6-5 and TRBJ2-3; TRBD2 is a possible D gene (6 bases). The CDR3 runs to 14 residues. The V gene's germline CDR1 is MNHEY and CDR2 SVGAGI. V lost 2 bases and J 8 bases, leaving 14 bases between the germline ends. The CDR3 sequence is CASSYGGERGTQYF. CDR3 nucleotide sequence: TGTGCCAGCAGTTACGGCGGGGAGAGGGGTACGCAGTATTTT.

This chain uses TRBV5-6 with TRBJ1-1, with D perhaps TRBD1 (5 bases). This CDR3 comprises 13 residues. Trimming cost V 1 base and J 7 bases, with 11 bases left between them. CDR1 and CDR2 from the germline V gene are SGHDT and YYEEEE. CDR3 nucleotide sequence: TGTGCCAGCAGCTTGATGTCAGGGTTTGAAGCTTTCTTT. It specifies CASSLMSGFEAFF.

This chain links TRBV29-1 with TRBJ2-5, with 7 bases that match TRBD1. The junction had 6 bases not matched to a gene; V was cut back by 4 bases and J by 4 bases. Germline values: CDR1 SQVTM, CDR2 ANQGSEA. The CDR3 is made up of 13 amino acids. Written as DNA, the CDR3 is TGCAGCGTTGGGGACAGAGCTCGAGAGACCCAGTACTTC. Protein sequence: CSVGDRARETQYF.

The J gene is TRBJ1-4, the V gene TRBV10-3, with 7 bases identical to TRBD1. Germline-derived CDR1 and CDR2 are ENHRY and SYGVKD. This CDR3 is 16 amino acids long. Germline trimming cut 0 bases from V and 8 bases from J; bases unmatched to any gene: 9. The CDR3: CAISESKQGNHEKLFF. The CDR3 coding sequence is TGTGCCATCAGTGAGTCGAAACAGGGGAATCACGAAAAACTGTTTTTT.

The chain is built from TRBV5-1 and TRBJ2-2; TRBD2 might be the D (5 bases). The V end was cut by 3 bases, the J end by 5 bases, with 17 bases between. The CDR3 runs 16 residues. Germline V gives CDR1 SGHRS, CDR2 YFSETQ. This CDR3 is CASSSQLVLNTGELFF. The DNA of the CDR3 is TGCGCCAGCAGCTCCCAACTAGTTTTGAATACCGGGGAGCTGTTTTTT.

The DNA of the CDR3 is TGTGCCAGCAGTCCCGGGACTAGCGGGAGCGAGGAGACCCAGTACTTC. Protein sequence: CASSPGTSGSEETQYF. The chain has TRBV28 and TRBJ2-5; TRBD2 matches at 14 bases. V shed 5 bases, J shed 5 bases, and the junction held 7 bases outside the gene matches. The V gene's germline CDR1 is MDHEN and CDR2 SYDVKM. This CDR3 has 16 residues.

The chain combines TRBV12-5 with TRBJ1-2; D is perhaps TRBD1 (6 bases). Germline V gives CDR1 LGHNT, CDR2 FRNRAP. The CDR3 has 18 amino acids. The V and J ends lost 1 base and 3 bases respectively, with 21 bases between them. CDR3 bases: TGTGCTAGTGGTTTGGGCCAAAAGACAGGCTTGCCATACTATGGCTACACCTTC. It specifies CASGLGQKTGLPYYGYTF.